These T cell receptor beta chains were read from a single sample in a study of T cell responses to AZD1222 COVID-19 vaccine. This table comes from immunoSEQ multiplex PCR, and its TCRdb copy is limited to in-frame clones, with some not included. The table has roughly 97,000 clones, 75% to 90% seen once; the top ten hold around 9%. This material consisted of peripheral blood, taken on day 0 of AZD1222 vaccination. The receptors stem from an adult in good health. The CDR3 runs from the conserved cysteine through the conserved F or W. Each record gives: V gene, D gene, clone size, J gene, CDR3 DNA, CDR3 protein. D genes are given only for firm matches. The listing skips clone size in some rows; elsewhere it reads once, few, many or a size class.

V gene: TRBV9
D gene: .
clone size: .
J gene: TRBJ2-7
CDR3 DNA: TGTGCCAGCAGCGGCCCACAGGGTACTGTCGAGCAGTACTTC
CDR3 protein: CASSGPQGTVEQYF

V gene: TRBV5-6
D gene: .
clone size: once
J gene: TRBJ1-1
CDR3 DNA: TGTGCCAGCAGCTTGAGTGACGAGGGCAATGAAGCTTTCTTT
CDR3 protein: CASSLSDEGNEAFF

V gene: TRBV24-1
D gene: .
clone size: .
J gene: TRBJ1-5
CDR3 DNA: TGTGCCACCAGTGACAGTTCCAATCAGCCCCAGCATTTT
CDR3 protein: CATSDSSNQPQHF

V gene: TRBV6-6
D gene: .
clone size: .
J gene: TRBJ1-2
CDR3 DNA: TGTGCCAGCAGGGACAGTAACTATGGCTACACCTTC
CDR3 protein: CASRDSNYGYTF

V gene: TRBV4-1
D gene: TRBD1
clone size: .
J gene: TRBJ1-2
CDR3 DNA: TGCGCCAGCAGCCACACGACAGGGGGCCAGAGGAACTATGGCTACACCTTC
CDR3 protein: CASSHTTGGQRNYGYTF

V gene: TRBV5-1
D gene: .
clone size: .
J gene: TRBJ1-2
CDR3 DNA: TGCGCCAGCAGCTCCGTCAACTCTAACTATGGCTACACCTTC
CDR3 protein: CASSSVNSNYGYTF

V gene: TRBV6-2/TRBV6-3
D gene: .
clone size: .
J gene: TRBJ2-7
CDR3 DNA: TGTGCCAGCAGCCCTTTTTTGGAGCAGTACTTC
CDR3 protein: CASSPFLEQYF

V gene: TRBV11-2
D gene: TRBD2
clone size: .
J gene: TRBJ2-7
CDR3 DNA: TGTGCCAGCAGCTGGACTAGCGGGGGGTCCGGCCCCGCCGAGCAGTACTTC
CDR3 protein: CASSWTSGGSGPAEQYF

V gene: TRBV13
D gene: TRBD2
clone size: .
J gene: TRBJ2-3
CDR3 DNA: TGTGCCAGCATCCTCGGGACTAGCGGCACAGATACGCAGTATTTT
CDR3 protein: CASILGTSGTDTQYF

V gene: TRBV7-9
D gene: TRBD2
clone size: .
J gene: TRBJ2-1
CDR3 DNA: TGTGCCAGCAGCTTATCTCATGGGACTAGCGGCTCCTACAATGAGCAGTTCTTC
CDR3 protein: CASSLSHGTSGSYNEQFF

V gene: TRBV28
D gene: .
clone size: .
J gene: TRBJ1-4
CDR3 DNA: TGTGCCAGCAGTTTACTCAGGAATTCTAATGAAAAACTGTTTTTT
CDR3 protein: CASSLLRNSNEKLFF

V gene: TRBV4-3
D gene: .
clone size: .
J gene: TRBJ1-1
CDR3 DNA: TGCGCCAGCAGCCAAGATTTCGGGGGTGGCACTGAAGCTTTCTTT
CDR3 protein: CASSQDFGGGTEAFF

V gene: TRBV5-1
D gene: TRBD1
clone size: .
J gene: TRBJ2-7
CDR3 DNA: TGCGCCAGCAATACCGGGACAGGGGGCTACGAGCAGTACTTC
CDR3 protein: CASNTGTGGYEQYF

V gene: TRBV5-1
D gene: TRBD1
clone size: .
J gene: TRBJ1-4
CDR3 DNA: TGCGCCAGCAGCTTTAGGGACAGGGGCGAAAAACTGTTTTTT
CDR3 protein: CASSFRDRGEKLFF

V gene: TRBV5-4
D gene: .
clone size: once
J gene: TRBJ2-5
CDR3 DNA: TGTGCCAGCAGCTTGGACTTCTCTTTGGGGACCCAGTACTTC
CDR3 protein: CASSLDFSLGTQYF

V gene: TRBV27
D gene: .
clone size: once
J gene: TRBJ1-5
CDR3 DNA: TGTGCCAGCAGTTTACGGGGAGGGCAGCCCCAGCATTTT
CDR3 protein: CASSLRGGQPQHF

V gene: TRBV6-4
D gene: .
clone size: .
J gene: TRBJ1-6
CDR3 DNA: TGTGCCAGCAGTGACTCGATTGGGGGTCATAATTCACCCCTCCACTTT
CDR3 protein: CASSDSIGGHNSPLHF

V gene: TRBV6-5
D gene: .
clone size: once
J gene: TRBJ2-7
CDR3 DNA: TGTGCCAGCACCAGAGGAGGGGGCTACGAGCAGTACTTC
CDR3 protein: CASTRGGGYEQYF

V gene: TRBV7-2
D gene: .
clone size: once
J gene: TRBJ2-1
CDR3 DNA: TGTGCCAGCTCCGGGAGAGGGTCCTACAATGAGCAGTTCTTC
CDR3 protein: CASSGRGSYNEQFF

V gene: TRBV5-4
D gene: TRBD1
clone size: once
J gene: TRBJ2-3
CDR3 DNA: TGTGCCAGCAGCCTACCGGGACAGGGGTTCTCAGATACGCAGTATTTT
CDR3 protein: CASSLPGQGFSDTQYF

V gene: TRBV6-5
D gene: TRBD2
clone size: .
J gene: TRBJ2-1
CDR3 DNA: TGTGCCAGCGGGCAGACTAGCGGGGGACCGGAGCAGTTCTTC
CDR3 protein: CASGQTSGGPEQFF

V gene: TRBV28
D gene: .
clone size: .
J gene: TRBJ2-3
CDR3 DNA: TGTGCCGCGGGCCGTCCAACAAGCACAGATACGCAGTATTTT
CDR3 protein: CAAGRPTSTDTQYF

V gene: TRBV6-1
D gene: .
clone size: .
J gene: TRBJ1-2
CDR3 DNA: TGTGCCAGCAGTGAACAGGAGGGGGGCTATGGCTACACCTTC
CDR3 protein: CASSEQEGGYGYTF

V gene: TRBV21-1
D gene: .
clone size: .
J gene: TRBJ2-2
CDR3 DNA: TGTGCCAGCAGCAAAGAGGCGGGATGGTGGACCGGGGAGCTGTTTTTT
CDR3 protein: CASSKEAGWWTGELFF

V gene: TRBV19
D gene: TRBD1
clone size: .
J gene: TRBJ2-2
CDR3 DNA: TGTGCCAGCGGGACCCGGACAGGGAACACCGGGGAGCTGTTTTTT
CDR3 protein: CASGTRTGNTGELFF

V gene: TRBV9
D gene: .
clone size: .
J gene: TRBJ1-4
CDR3 DNA: TGTGCCAGCAGCGTAAATAATCGTGAAAAACTGTTTTTT
CDR3 protein: CASSVNNREKLFF

V gene: TRBV28
D gene: .
clone size: .
J gene: TRBJ1-5
CDR3 DNA: TGTGCCAGCAGTGTTCTAGACGGCTCTTCCCAGCATTTT
CDR3 protein: CASSVLDGSSQHF

V gene: TRBV5-1
D gene: TRBD1
clone size: once
J gene: TRBJ2-6
CDR3 DNA: TGCGCCAGCAGCTTACAACGTCTGGGACAGGGTGTCTCTGGGGCCAACGTCCTGACTTTC
CDR3 protein: CASSLQRLGQGVSGANVLTF

V gene: TRBV18
D gene: TRBD1
clone size: .
J gene: TRBJ1-5
CDR3 DNA: TGTGCCAGCTCACCACCGGGACAGGCGGCACGGAATCAGCCCCAGCATTTT
CDR3 protein: CASSPPGQAARNQPQHF

V gene: TRBV28
D gene: .
clone size: .
J gene: TRBJ1-2
CDR3 DNA: TGTGCCAGCTGCACCGGGACTTCATCCTATGGCTACACCTTC
CDR3 protein: CASCTGTSSYGYTF

V gene: TRBV5-8
D gene: .
clone size: few
J gene: TRBJ2-1
CDR3 DNA: TGTGCCAGCAGCCTGCAGGGGCCCTACAATGAGCAGTTCTTC
CDR3 protein: CASSLQGPYNEQFF

V gene: TRBV28
D gene: .
clone size: .
J gene: TRBJ2-7
CDR3 DNA: TGTGCCAGCAGTTTAGAGGGCTACGAGCAGTACTTC
CDR3 protein: CASSLEGYEQYF

V gene: TRBV12-3/TRBV12-4
D gene: .
clone size: .
J gene: TRBJ1-3
CDR3 DNA: TGTGCCAGCAGTTTTTTTGCAAACACCATATATTTT
CDR3 protein: CASSFFANTIYF

V gene: TRBV4-2
D gene: .
clone size: once
J gene: TRBJ2-6
CDR3 DNA: TGTGCCAGCAGCCAGCCGGACTCTGGGGCCAACGTCCTGACTTTC
CDR3 protein: CASSQPDSGANVLTF

V gene: TRBV5-1
D gene: .
clone size: .
J gene: TRBJ2-2
CDR3 DNA: TGCGCCAGCAGCTTTTCACAAAACACCGGGGAGCTGTTTTTT
CDR3 protein: CASSFSQNTGELFF

V gene: TRBV4-2
D gene: .
clone size: .
J gene: TRBJ1-4
CDR3 DNA: TGTGCCAGCAGCCAAGATTATGGGGGGGCTGCTAATGAAAAACTGTTTTTT
CDR3 protein: CASSQDYGGAANEKLFF

V gene: TRBV21-1
D gene: .
clone size: .
J gene: TRBJ1-5
CDR3 DNA: TGTGCCAGCACCCAGGATAGCAATCAGCCCCAGCATTTT
CDR3 protein: CASTQDSNQPQHF

V gene: TRBV28
D gene: .
clone size: .
J gene: TRBJ1-3
CDR3 DNA: TGTGCCAGCAGTTCCCAGACAGGAGGGTGGAACACCATATATTTT
CDR3 protein: CASSSQTGGWNTIYF

V gene: TRBV12-3/TRBV12-4
D gene: .
clone size: .
J gene: TRBJ1-1
CDR3 DNA: TGTGCCAGCAGACGGGACGGTTACACTGAAGCTTTCTTT
CDR3 protein: CASRRDGYTEAFF

V gene: TRBV27
D gene: .
clone size: .
J gene: TRBJ2-3
CDR3 DNA: TGTGCCAGCAGTTTATCTAGGGGGTTCCCAGATACGCAGTATTTT
CDR3 protein: CASSLSRGFPDTQYF

V gene: TRBV28
D gene: .
clone size: .
J gene: TRBJ2-5
CDR3 DNA: TGTGCCAGCAGTTCACCCCAGCCGAGGGAGACCCAGTACTTC
CDR3 protein: CASSSPQPRETQYF

V gene: TRBV18
D gene: .
clone size: .
J gene: TRBJ1-6
CDR3 DNA: TGTGCCAGCTCCCTTAGAGGTGGGCGTAATTCACCCCTCCACTTT
CDR3 protein: CASSLRGGRNSPLHF

V gene: TRBV28
D gene: TRBD2
clone size: .
J gene: TRBJ2-7
CDR3 DNA: TGTGCCAGCCGGGGGGGGAAGGGCCTCTACGAGCAGTACTTC
CDR3 protein: CASRGGKGLYEQYF

V gene: TRBV28
D gene: .
clone size: .
J gene: TRBJ1-1
CDR3 DNA: TGTGCCAGCAGCGAGGAGGACACTGAAGCTTTCTTT
CDR3 protein: CASSEEDTEAFF

V gene: TRBV3-1/TRBV3-2
D gene: TRBD2
clone size: .
J gene: TRBJ2-5
CDR3 DNA: TGTGCCAGCAGCCAAGGTGGGAGGGAGCAAGAGACCCAGTACTTC
CDR3 protein: CASSQGGREQETQYF

V gene: TRBV10-1
D gene: .
clone size: once
J gene: TRBJ2-7
CDR3 DNA: TGCGCCAGCAGTGAGATCCAGGGCGAGCAGTACTTC
CDR3 protein: CASSEIQGEQYF

V gene: TRBV7-8
D gene: .
clone size: .
J gene: TRBJ2-7
CDR3 DNA: TGTGCCAGCAGCAGGGAAATCTCCTACGAGCAGTACTTC
CDR3 protein: CASSREISYEQYF

V gene: TRBV28
D gene: .
clone size: .
J gene: TRBJ1-1
CDR3 DNA: TGTGCCGGGGGTAGGGCAGGGAGGAACGCTGAAGCTTTCTTT
CDR3 protein: CAGGRAGRNAEAFF

V gene: TRBV6-1
D gene: .
clone size: .
J gene: TRBJ1-5
CDR3 DNA: TGTGCCAGCAGTGAAGATCGGGTACCCAATCAGCCCCAGCATTTT
CDR3 protein: CASSEDRVPNQPQHF

V gene: TRBV7-3
D gene: TRBD1
clone size: once
J gene: TRBJ1-2
CDR3 DNA: TGTGCCAGCAGCTTAATTCGGACAGGGGAAGGCTACACCTTC
CDR3 protein: CASSLIRTGEGYTF

V gene: TRBV2
D gene: .
clone size: .
J gene: TRBJ2-3
CDR3 DNA: TGTGCCAGCAGTCCCGGACAGATCACAGATACGCAGTATTTT
CDR3 protein: CASSPGQITDTQYF

V gene: TRBV6-2/TRBV6-3
D gene: .
clone size: .
J gene: TRBJ1-5
CDR3 DNA: TGTGCCAGCAGTTACAGGACGCTACCGATCAATCAGCCCCAGCATTTT
CDR3 protein: CASSYRTLPINQPQHF

V gene: TRBV4-3
D gene: .
clone size: .
J gene: TRBJ1-6
CDR3 DNA: TGCGCCAGCAGCTTCGGGGGGTATAATTCACCCCTCCACTTT
CDR3 protein: CASSFGGYNSPLHF